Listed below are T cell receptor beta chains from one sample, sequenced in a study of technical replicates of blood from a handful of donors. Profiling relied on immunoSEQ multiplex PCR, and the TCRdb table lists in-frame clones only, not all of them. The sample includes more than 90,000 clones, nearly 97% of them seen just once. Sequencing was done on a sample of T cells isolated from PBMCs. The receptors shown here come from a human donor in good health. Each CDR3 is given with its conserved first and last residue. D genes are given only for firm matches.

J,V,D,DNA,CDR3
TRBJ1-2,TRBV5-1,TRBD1,TGCGCCAGCAGTGGGGGGGCCGGGACAGGGTCCTATGGCTACACCTTC,CASSGGAGTGSYGYTF
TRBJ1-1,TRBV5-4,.,TGTGCCAGCAGCCCTCTGGACGGGAGCGCTGAAGCTTTCTTT,CASSPLDGSAEAFF
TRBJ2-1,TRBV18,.,TGTGCCAGCTCACCATCAGTATCCTACAATGAGCAGTTCTTC,CASSPSVSYNEQFF
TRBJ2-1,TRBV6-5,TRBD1,TGTGCCAGCAGTCCCCGCTGGACAGGGCATAATGAGCAGTTCTTC,CASSPRWTGHNEQFF
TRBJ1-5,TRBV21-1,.,TGTGCCAGCAGCAAGAAGTTTTCATTCTTCAGGGACAGTCCTCAGCCCCAGCATTTT,CASSKKFSFFRDSPQPQHF
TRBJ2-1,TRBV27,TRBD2,TGTGCCAGCAGTTCGAGCGGGACCTACAATGAGCAGTTCTTC,CASSSSGTYNEQFF
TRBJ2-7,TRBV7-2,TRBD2,TGTGCCAGCACCCCCCTAGCGGGAAGTCCCTACGAGCAGTACTTC,CASTPLAGSPYEQYF
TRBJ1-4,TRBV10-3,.,TGTGCTTCCAGGGGAGGGCTTAATGAAAAACTGTTTTTT,CASRGGLNEKLFF
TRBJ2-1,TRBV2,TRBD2,TGTGCCAGCAGGTTCAGGCTAGCGGGGGATAACAATGAGCAGTTCTTC,CASRFRLAGDNNEQFF
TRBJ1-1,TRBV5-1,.,TGCGCCAGCAGCGCCAGGGGAACCATGAACACTGAAGCTTTCTTT,CASSARGTMNTEAFF
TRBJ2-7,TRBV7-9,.,TGTGCCAGCAGCCAAGGAGGGGCCTCCTACGAGCAGTACTTC,CASSQGGASYEQYF